The 29 T cell receptor beta chains reported below all come from one sample, sequenced in a study of blood T cell repertoires in COVID-19. Data came from immunoSEQ multiplex PCR; TCRdb stores just in-frame clones and leaves some out. Here the sample spans about 250,000 clones, around nine tenths being singletons. Sequenced: peripheral blood. These receptors were taken from a man between 18 and 35 years old with active or convalescent COVID-19.

J is TRBJ1-5 and V is TRBV10-2; no definite D call. The CDR3 sequence is 12 residues long. Germline V gene sequence: CDR1 WSHSY, CDR2 SAAADI. V gave up 3 bases and J gave up 7 bases, with 7 bases separating them. The CDR3 region has the DNA TGCGCCAGCAGTGATCCAAAACAGCCCCAGCATTTT. This sequence encodes CASSDPKQPQHF.

This rearrangement joins TRBV9 to TRBJ2-1, with TRBD2 matching over 10 bases. The J segment lost 7 bases and the V segment lost 0 bases, leaving 7 bases of the junction unmatched. This CDR3 is 16 amino acids long. Germline CDR1 reads SGDLS; CDR2 reads YYNGEE. The CDR3 nucleotides read TGTGCCAGCAGCGTAGATACTAGCGGGATTGTGAATGAGCAGTTCTTC. Amino acid sequence: CASSVDTSGIVNEQFF.

The genes are TRBV7-2 and TRBJ1-2; no reliable D call. V was clipped by 1 base and J by 1 base, with 7 bases between them. CDR1 and CDR2 from the germline V gene are SGHTA and FQGNSA. CDR3 length: 14 residues. CDR3 bases: TGTGCCAGCAGCTTAGTTCAGATTAACTATGGCTACACCTTC. Protein product: CASSLVQINYGYTF. Looking up the rest from reference TRBV7-2 and TRBJ1-2 gives the full variable domain: GAGVSQSPSNKVTEKGKDVELRCDPISGHTALYWYRQSLGQGLEFLIYFQGNSAPDKSGLPSDRFSAERTGGSVSTLTIQRTQQEDSAVYLCASSLVQINYGYTFGSGTRLTVV.

This clone was counted a single time. V is TRBV28 and J is TRBJ2-1; D possibly corresponds to TRBD1 (5 bases). The CDR3 sequence is 16 residues long. CDR1 MDHEN and CDR2 SYDVKM come from the germline V gene. V lost 3 bases to trimming and J lost 0 bases, with 12 bases between them. The CDR3 is CASSFFERGSYNEQFF. In DNA form, the CDR3 reads TGTGCCAGCAGTTTCTTTGAAAGGGGCTCCTACAATGAGCAGTTCTTC.

The chain recombines TRBV5-4 with TRBJ2-3, with D perhaps matching TRBD2 (7 bases). The germline V gene encodes CDR1 SGHNT and CDR2 YYREEE (reference sequence). CDR3 length equals 17 residues. V was pared by 1 base and J by 4 bases, with 19 bases between. The CDR3 is CASSLPGGGPRADTQYF. As DNA, the CDR3 is TGTGCCAGCAGCTTGCCTGGCGGGGGCCCGAGGGCAGATACGCAGTATTTT.

The CDR3: CASSWRDSSEAFF. CDR3 nucleotides: TGTGCCAGCAGCTGGCGGGACAGCTCTGAAGCTTTCTTT. V and J are TRBV9 and TRBJ1-1, with 7 nucleotides matching TRBD1. CDR1 and CDR2 from the germline V gene are SGDLS and YYNGEE. J gave up 6 bases and V 4 bases, and 6 bases lay outside the gene matches. The CDR3 covers 13 residues.

This chain links TRBV3-1 (or the pseudogene TRBV3-2) with TRBJ2-2; 9 bases align to TRBD1. V trimming: 5 bases; J trimming: 3 bases; junction bases outside the gene matches: 7. CDR3 size: 16 residues. Germline assignment: CDR1 LGHDT and CDR2 YNNKEL (reference sequence). CDR3 loop: CASSEYRGRDTGELFF. Written as DNA, the CDR3 is TGTGCCAGCAGCGAATACAGGGGGCGCGACACCGGGGAGCTGTTTTTT.

This sequence joins TRBV6-2 or TRBV6-3 and TRBJ2-7, with 9 bases matching TRBD2. Looked up from germline, CDR1 is MNHEY and CDR2 is SVGEGT. V lost 2 bases, J lost 6 bases, and 11 bases stayed unmatched. The CDR3 sequence is 16 residues long. The CDR3 coding sequence is TGTGCCAGCAGTTACAGGGGTAGCGGGAGTCACCGCGAGCAGTACTTC. Amino acid sequence: CASSYRGSGSHREQYF.

DNA of the CDR3: TGTGCCAGCAGGCAGGACAGGGTGGTCACTGAAGCTTTCTTT. Encoded protein: CASRQDRVVTEAFF. The chain combines TRBV27 with TRBJ1-1; 8 nucleotides match TRBD1. The CDR3 consists of 14 residues. The germline CDR1 and CDR2 sequences are MNHEY and SMNVEV (reference sequence). V dropped 6 bases and J dropped 4; count of bases not matched to a gene: 7.

The V call is TRBV28, the J call TRBJ2-2; 8 bases align to TRBD2. With 6 bases clipped from V and 5 bases from J, the junction kept 14 bases outside the gene matches. This CDR3 has 17 residues. Germline CDR1 reads MDHEN; CDR2 reads SYDVKM. The CDR3 here is CASSLLFAGGKTGELFF. CDR3 coding DNA: TGTGCCAGCAGCTTACTTTTCGCGGGAGGAAAGACCGGGGAGCTGTTTTTT. The whole variable domain, filled in from reference TRBV28 and TRBJ2-2, reads DVKVTQSSRYLVKRTGEKVFLECVQDMDHENMFWYRQDPGLGLRLIYFSYDVKMKEKGDIPEGYSVSREKKERFSLILESASTNQTSMYLCASSLLFAGGKTGELFFGEGSRLTVL.

As concerns this clone: This sample also contains other DNA sequences that code for the same CDR3. The chain joins TRBV19 to TRBJ2-7; D is unresolved. The CDR3 is 14 amino acids. Trimming took off 3 bases at V and 2 bases at J, with 11 bases between the two ends. Germline lookup yields CDR1 LNHDA and CDR2 SQIVND (reference sequence). CDR3 coding DNA: TGTGCCAGTAGTATGGGTCAGGCAGCCTACGAGCAGTACTTC. Its protein is CASSMGQAAYEQYF.

This chain connects TRBV5-1 to TRBJ2-7, with 9 bases lining up with TRBD2. CDR1 is SGHRS and CDR2 is YFSETQ in the germline V gene. The CDR3 is 14 amino acids. V trimming: 4 bases; J trimming: 6 bases; junction bases outside the gene matches: 8. Here the CDR3 DNA reads TGCGCCAGCAGCCTAGCGGGGCCAGGGAGCGAGCAGTACTTC. This translates into CASSLAGPGSEQYF.

The chain employs TRBV5-5 and TRBJ1-2, with 7 bases fitting TRBD1. J lost 4 bases, V lost 5 bases, and 8 bases had no gene match. Germline V gene lookup returns CDR1 SGHKS and CDR2 YYEKEE (reference sequence). The CDR3 length is 14 residues. CDR3 loop: CASRAPGQSYGYTF. Written as DNA, the CDR3 is TGTGCCAGCAGAGCTCCGGGACAGAGCTATGGCTACACCTTC.

The gene calls are TRBV19 and TRBJ2-2; D gene uncertain. V dropped 5 bases and J dropped 3 bases, with 16 bases sitting between them. CDR3 length: 16 amino acids. CDR1 LNHDA and CDR2 SQIVND come from the germline V gene (reference sequence). This CDR3 is CASSDWRKLDTGELFF. The DNA of the CDR3 is TGTGCCAGTAGTGACTGGCGGAAATTAGACACCGGGGAGCTGTTTTTT.

The chain combines TRBV6-5 with TRBJ1-5, with TRBD1 matching over 12 bases. The CDR3 contains 14 residues. The germline CDR1 and CDR2 sequences are MNHEY and SVGAGI. The junction had 6 bases not matched to a gene; V was cut back by 6 bases and J by 9 bases. CDR3 protein: CASRPGQGARPQHF. As DNA, the CDR3 is TGTGCCAGCAGACCGGGACAGGGGGCTAGGCCCCAGCATTTT.

This sequence joins TRBV4-3 and TRBJ1-1; a possible D gene is TRBD1 (5 bases). The CDR3 has 16 residues. V lost 4 bases, J lost 8 bases, and 23 bases lay in between. The germline V gene has CDR1 LGHNA and CDR2 YSLEER. The CDR3, as DNA: TGCGCCAGCAGCCTCGGGACGAAACTGACGGCGGGAGAAGCTTTCTTT. Its protein product is CASSLGTKLTAGEAFF.

This clone was seen once. The V call is TRBV27, the J call TRBJ2-7, with a possible D match to TRBD2 (6 bases). V lost 0 bases, J lost 7 bases, and 16 bases lay in between. This CDR3 has 15 residues. Germline values: CDR1 MNHEY, CDR2 SMNVEV (reference sequence). CDR3 in amino acids: CASSLSGLSGGEQYF. CDR3 bases: TGTGCCAGCAGTTTATCGGGTCTGTCAGGAGGGGAGCAGTACTTC.

The genes are TRBV6-2 or TRBV6-3 and TRBJ2-1, with 8 nucleotides matching TRBD1. The CDR3 has 14 residues. Germline CDR1 is MNHEY and CDR2 is SVGEGT. Trimming cost V 7 bases and J 9 bases; bases outside gene matches: 11. The CDR3 region is CASTPGDRGIEQFF. The CDR3 DNA is TGTGCCAGCACCCCGGGAGACAGGGGCATTGAGCAGTTCTTC.

The CDR3 is CASKGQTMGLNEQFF. CDR3 sequence (DNA): TGTGCCAGCAAAGGGCAGACGATGGGACTCAATGAGCAGTTCTTC. The rearrangement uses TRBV2 and TRBJ2-1; a possible D gene is TRBD2 (6 bases). The germline V gene encodes CDR1 SNHLY and CDR2 FYNNEI. There are 15 residues in the CDR3. Trimming shortened V by 7 bases and J by 6 bases, and 19 bases separated the two germline ends.

This sequence joins TRBV19 and TRBJ2-7; 8 bases are shared with TRBD2. Germline trimming cut 3 bases from V and 3 bases from J; bases unmatched to any gene: 4. The V gene's germline CDR1 is LNHDA and CDR2 SQIVND (reference sequence). This CDR3 contains 14 residues. CDR3: CASSMVAGNYEQYF. CDR3 nucleotides: TGTGCCAGTAGTATGGTAGCGGGAAACTACGAGCAGTACTTC.

This chain connects TRBV5-1 to TRBJ1-1, with 9 bases matching TRBD1. Germline assignment: CDR1 SGHRS and CDR2 YFSETQ. Trimming removed 6 bases from V and 0 bases from J; junction bases left unmatched: 6. The CDR3 has 15 amino acids. The DNA for the CDR3 is TGCGCCAGCACCCCGACAGGGGGAATGAACACTGAAGCTTTCTTT. Translation gives CASTPTGGMNTEAFF.

J is TRBJ2-5 and V is TRBV15, with 9 bases identical to TRBD1. The CDR3 sequence is 17 residues long. Trimming removed 0 bases from V and 5 bases from J; junction bases left unmatched: 10. Germline loops: CDR1 LNHNV, CDR2 YYDKDF (reference sequence). This chain's CDR3 is CATSRDEGTGRGETQYF. The CDR3 region has the DNA TGTGCCACCAGCAGAGATGAAGGGACAGGGAGAGGGGAGACCCAGTACTTC.

The chain couples TRBV4-3 to TRBJ2-2; 13 bases are a match to TRBD2. CDR1 LGHNA and CDR2 YSLEER come from the germline V gene. J was trimmed by 6 bases and V by 0 bases; bases with no gene match: 10. The CDR3 spans 19 residues. Written as DNA, the CDR3 is TGCGCCAGCAGCCAAGATCTCCAGACTAGCGGGGGGCCCTCCGGGGAGCTGTTTTTT. Protein sequence: CASSQDLQTSGGPSGELFF.

In this sample, this clone turned up once. The chain carries TRBV2 and TRBJ1-3; tentatively, D is TRBD1 (6 bases). From germline, CDR1 is SNHLY and CDR2 FYNNEI. Trimming took off 6 bases at V and 0 bases at J, with 12 bases between the two ends. The CDR3 extends over 15 amino acids. For the CDR3, the DNA is TGTGCCAGCAGCCCACAGGGTGTCTCTGGAAACACCATATATTTT. This sequence encodes CASSPQGVSGNTIYF.

The chain joins TRBV7-2 to TRBJ1-1; D gene unclear. V lost 6 bases to trimming and J lost 1 base, with 9 bases between them. The CDR3 has 13 amino acids. The germline V gene encodes CDR1 SGHTA and CDR2 FQGNSA. CDR3: CASRPDSNTEAFF. The DNA of the CDR3 is TGTGCCAGCAGACCGGACTCGAACACTGAAGCTTTCTTT.

V usage is TRBV6-2 or TRBV6-3 and J usage is TRBJ2-1; 9 bases align to TRBD2. The CDR3 is 14 amino acids. V lost 3 bases to trimming and J lost 7 bases; unmatched junction nucleotides: 4. The germline V gene encodes CDR1 MNHEY and CDR2 SVGEGT. Here the CDR3 reads CASSYSGSSNEQFF. CDR3 coding DNA: TGTGCCAGCAGTTATAGCGGGAGTAGTAATGAGCAGTTCTTC.

The chain joins TRBV11-3 to TRBJ2-3, with a tentative D call TRBD1 (5 bases). Per germline, CDR1 SGHNT and CDR2 YENEEA. V lost 1 base and J lost 4, with 18 bases in between. The CDR3 spans 17 residues. This CDR3 is CASSLGVWQGPADTQYF. Written as DNA, the CDR3 is TGTGCCAGCAGCTTAGGGGTTTGGCAGGGTCCCGCAGATACGCAGTATTTT.

The genes are TRBV2 and TRBJ1-2; 7 nucleotides match TRBD1. With V trimmed by 5 bases and J by 4 bases, 7 bases remained unmatched. Germline V gene data show CDR1 as SNHLY and CDR2 as FYNNEI. This CDR3 comprises 14 residues. The CDR3 here is CASSPGTELYGYTF. CDR3 coding DNA: TGTGCCAGCAGTCCCGGGACAGAACTCTATGGCTACACCTTC.

The chain carries TRBV5-6 and TRBJ2-5; D possibly corresponds to TRBD1 (6 bases). Looked up from germline, CDR1 is SGHDT and CDR2 is YYEEEE. This CDR3 has 15 amino acids. The V end was cut by 4 bases, the J end by 5 bases, with 18 bases between. The CDR3 DNA is TGTGCCAGCAGCGCGGAGACAGGCACAAAGGAGACCCAGTACTTC. Amino acids: CASSAETGTKETQYF.